This TCR beta chain was profiled in a study of blood T cell repertoires in COVID-19. Study summary: From T cells, B-cell-depleted T cells, or PBMCs came the material, which was cDNA or gDNA.

The CDR3 runs to 18 residues. V shed 1 base, J shed 2 bases, and the junction held 9 bases outside the gene matches. Germline CDR1 reads KGHDR; CDR2 reads SFDVKD. In the authors' methods: Nucleated cell number was recorded as an estimate derived from reference gene primer amplification. TCRdb keeps only in-frame clones here, not all; method: immunoSEQ multiplex PCR. D and trimming come from the DNA, and the V and J calls and clone size come from that table. The table records about 63,000 clones, 70% to 80% of them present only once. The chain is built from TRBV24-1 and TRBJ2-1, with 8 bases fitting TRBD1. Sequenced material: peripheral blood. The TCR comes from a human donor in a cohort sampled during active COVID-19. DNA for the CDR3: TGTGCCACCAGTGATTTCGAAACAGGGGGAATTACCTACAATGAGCAGTTCTTC. Translation gives CATSDFETGGITYNEQFF.